This T cell receptor beta chain was sequenced in a study of blood T cells in healthy people across ages. Whole-study results and caveats: When set beside aged donors, long-lived donors presented more naive CD4+ cells and higher diversity. Across samples, TCR beta diversity tracked strongly with naive T cell percentage.

CDR3 size: 15 residues. Germline V gene lookup returns CDR1 SNHLY and CDR2 FYNNEI. All donors came from Russia, were Caucasian and healthy, and spanned ages 6 to 90. The use of a sample-barcoded 5' primer and a J-beta primer mix characterized a second PCR of roughly 7 to 11 cycles. TCRdb recomputed calls from the 5' RACE reads with MiXCR, one row per CDR3 protein. The sample holds a few hundred thousand distinct CDR3 sequences, about 49% seen once. Concerning this clonotype: What it recognizes is unknown.

Input material: blood. The sequence came from a man aged 55-75 years in good health. The chain combines TRBV2 with TRBJ2-7; 9 nucleotides match TRBD1. The J call may be mistaken, given a closer DNA end match to TRBJ2-5. DNA for the CDR3: TGTGCCAGCAGTCCGGACAGGGGTAGGCAAGAGACCCAGTACTTC. It translates to CASSPDRGRQETQYF.